This entry lists 23 T cell receptor beta chains sequenced from one sample in a study of blood T cell repertoires in COVID-19. Here immunoSEQ multiplex PCR was the method, and the copy in TCRdb shows in-frame clones only, minus some. The top ten clones hold 4.1% of a sample with hundreds of thousands of clones, 70% to 90% of them seen once. Input material: peripheral blood. Every receptor here comes from a woman in her forties or fifties with active or convalescent COVID-19.

This chain joins TRBV2 and TRBJ1-1; perhaps TRBD1 as D (6 bases). Germline V lookup: CDR1 SNHLY, CDR2 FYNNEI. V lost 5 bases and J 5 bases, leaving 12 bases between the germline ends. The CDR3 is made up of 13 amino acids. CDR3 sequence reads: CASSWKGGTEAFF. CDR3 in DNA: TGTGCCAGCAGTTGGAAGGGGGGGACTGAAGCTTTCTTT.

Here the CDR3 reads CASTGQGPTGELFF. DNA for the CDR3: TGTGCCAGCACGGGACAGGGTCCCACCGGGGAGCTGTTTTTT. V usage is TRBV9 and J usage is TRBJ2-2; 9 bases map to TRBD1. This CDR3 has 14 amino acids. Germline assignment: CDR1 SGDLS and CDR2 YYNGEE. The trim removed 6 bases at V and 4 bases at J, leaving 4 bases unmatched.

The chain's CDR3 is CASRLSGLQHSYNEQFF. CDR3 in DNA: TGTGCCAGCCGACTATCAGGACTTCAACACTCCTACAATGAGCAGTTCTTC. J is TRBJ2-1 and V is TRBV3-1 (or the pseudogene TRBV3-2); maybe TRBD2 (5 bases). Between the trimmed V and J ends, which lost 8 bases and 0 bases, there was a span of 20 bases. The length of the CDR3 is 17 residues. CDR1 and CDR2 from the germline V gene are LGHDT and YNNKEL (reference sequence).

This sequence joins TRBV7-2 and TRBJ2-3, with D possibly TRBD2 on 6 matching bases. Trimming stripped 5 bases from V and 1 base from J, with 13 bases between. This CDR3 is built from 15 residues. Per the germline V gene, CDR1 is SGHTA and CDR2 is FQGNSA. CDR3 bases: TGTGCCAGCAGCCAAAGCGGGCACGGCACAGATACGCAGTATTTT. Amino acids: CASSQSGHGTDTQYF.

The CDR3 loop reads CATSRRTSLKKKSSYNEQFF. Here the CDR3 DNA reads TGTGCCACCAGTCGACGGACTAGCCTCAAAAAAAAGAGCTCCTACAATGAGCAGTTCTTC. The chain links TRBV15 to TRBJ2-1; 8 bases map to TRBD2. Germline V gene sequence: CDR1 LNHNV, CDR2 YYDKDF (reference sequence). After removal of 6 bases from V and 0 bases from J, the junction contained 19 bases not matched to a gene. The CDR3 covers 20 residues. Filled out from reference TRBV15 and TRBJ2-1, the complete variable domain reads DAMVIQNPRYQVTQFGKPVTLSCSQTLNHNVMYWYQQKSSQAPKLLFHYYDKDFNNEADTPDNFQSRRPNTSFCFLDIRSPGLGDTAMYLCATSRRTSLKKKSSYNEQFFGPGTRLTVL.

The rearrangement joins TRBV14 to TRBJ2-3, with D unclear. Deletions cut 2 bases from V and 1 base from J, with 16 bases between. The germline CDR1 and CDR2 sequences are SGHDN and FVKESK. The length of the CDR3 is 17 residues. CDR3 bases: TGTGCCAGCAGCCAAATAGATCGTGGGCTGGGCACAGATACGCAGTATTTT. Amino acids: CASSQIDRGLGTDTQYF.

The rearrangement joins TRBV2 to TRBJ2-5, with TRBD2 identical over 9 bases. The CDR3 contains 17 residues. From germline, CDR1 is SNHLY and CDR2 FYNNEI. J lost 5 bases, V lost 2 bases, and 12 bases had no gene match. The CDR3 region is CASSELASGTPLETQYF. Written as DNA, the CDR3 is TGTGCCAGCAGTGAATTGGCTAGCGGGACACCCTTGGAGACCCAGTACTTC.

The chain joins TRBV7-9 to TRBJ1-2, with TRBD1 matching over 8 bases. CDR3 length equals 12 residues. The germline gives CDR1 SEHNR, CDR2 FQNEAQ (reference sequence). The trim removed 7 bases at V and 8 bases at J, leaving 6 bases unmatched. CDR3 protein: CASTTGGEGYTF. The CDR3 bases are TGTGCCAGCACCACAGGGGGAGAGGGCTACACCTTC. Full variable domain (outside the CDR3, taken from reference TRBV7-9 and TRBJ1-2): DTGVSQNPRHKITKRGQNVTFRCDPISEHNRLYWYRQTLGQGPEFLTYFQNEAQLEKSRLLSDRFSAERPKGSFSTLEIQRTEQGDSAMYLCASTTGGEGYTFGSGTRLTVV.

The chain has TRBV18 and TRBJ1-5; no reliable D call. Trimming removed 1 base at V and 0 bases at J, with 7 bases between. Germline CDR1 and CDR2: KGHSH and LQKENI. The CDR3 length is 15 residues. DNA for the CDR3: TGTGCCAGCTCACCACGCAGATTTAGCAATCAGCCCCAGCATTTT. Amino acid sequence: CASSPRRFSNQPQHF.

This chain connects TRBV5-4 to TRBJ2-1; TRBD2 agrees at 13 bases. Germline CDR1 SGHNT, CDR2 YYREEE (reference sequence). This CDR3 spans 17 amino acids. Trimming cost V 0 bases and J 4 bases; bases outside gene matches: 4. CDR3 sequence: CASSLGTSGSWYNEQFF. In DNA, the CDR3 is TGTGCCAGCAGCTTGGGGACTAGCGGGAGTTGGTACAATGAGCAGTTCTTC.

The chain links TRBV15 to TRBJ1-5; D possibly corresponds to TRBD1 (5 bases). Germline assignment: CDR1 LNHNV and CDR2 YYDKDF (reference sequence). CDR3 length: 12 residues. V dropped 8 bases and J dropped 7 bases, with 12 bases sitting between them. CDR3 in amino acids: CATGGIGQPQHF. The CDR3 region has the DNA TGTGCCACCGGGGGGATAGGGCAGCCCCAGCATTTT.

The chain employs TRBV7-2 and TRBJ2-2; no reliable D call. Germline V gives CDR1 SGHTA, CDR2 FQGNSA. This CDR3 region has 16 residues. V lost 5 bases and J lost 5, with 18 bases in between. In nucleotides, the CDR3 is TGTGCCAGCAGCCCAGATTCGGCTAGAATGACCGGGGAGCTGTTTTTT. The encoded protein is CASSPDSARMTGELFF.

This clone appeared once. CDR3 nucleotide sequence: TGTGCCAGTACGAGCGGGAGGGCCAAAAACATTCAGTACTTC. This gives the protein CASTSGRAKNIQYF. This chain links TRBV19 with TRBJ2-4; TRBD2 matches 9 bases. The V segment lost 7 bases and the J segment 1 base; nucleotides outside the gene matches: 2. The CDR3 length is 14 residues. CDR1 LNHDA and CDR2 SQIVND come from the germline V gene (reference sequence).

The chain combines TRBV9 with TRBJ1-1; D perhaps matches TRBD1 (5 bases). Germline lookup yields CDR1 SGDLS and CDR2 YYNGEE. There are 16 residues in the CDR3. Between the trimmed V and J ends, which lost 1 base and 0 bases, there was a span of 13 bases. CDR3 DNA sequence: TGTGCCAGCAGCGTATCCGGGGGACGGCTGAACACTGAAGCTTTCTTT. It translates to CASSVSGGRLNTEAFF.

This clone was seen a few times. The chain recombines TRBV19 with TRBJ2-7; perhaps TRBD2 as D (6 bases). Trimming took off 4 bases at V and 2 bases at J, with 15 bases between the two ends. CDR1 and CDR2 from the germline V gene are LNHDA and SQIVND (reference sequence). The CDR3 is 15 amino acids. Here the CDR3 reads CASSSAERVTYEQYF. The CDR3 coding sequence is TGTGCCAGTAGTAGTGCCGAGCGGGTCACCTACGAGCAGTACTTC.

This clone appeared a few times. Here the CDR3 reads CSVAVDNYGYTF. In DNA, the CDR3 is TGCAGCGTTGCGGTCGATAACTATGGCTACACCTTC. The chain combines TRBV29-1 with TRBJ1-2, with D hard to call. The CDR3 sequence is 12 residues long. From germline, CDR1 is SQVTM and CDR2 ANQGSEA. Deletions cut 4 bases from V and 1 base from J, with 7 bases between.

The chain uses TRBV6-5 and TRBJ2-7, with a weak D call TRBD1 (5 bases). Trimming cost V 5 bases and J 2 bases, with 16 bases left between them. Germline lookup yields CDR1 MNHEY and CDR2 SVGAGI. The CDR3 spans 15 residues. The CDR3 DNA reads as TGTGCCAGCAGTCCCGAAGGGGAAGCAACCTACGAGCAGTACTTC. Translation: CASSPEGEATYEQYF.

The chain combines TRBV2 with TRBJ2-7; 10 bases align to TRBD1. The CDR3 totals 14 residues. CDR1 and CDR2 (germline): SNHLY, FYNNEI. The J segment lost 3 bases and the V segment lost 8 bases, leaving 7 bases of the junction unmatched. The DNA for the CDR3 is TGTGCCAGCTCAGTGACAGGGGGCGGCTACGAGCAGTACTTC. It codes for CASSVTGGGYEQYF.

The CDR3 is CASSFIYRGPTNYGYTF. The CDR3 nucleotides are TGTGCCAGCAGTTTTATTTACCGGGGTCCGACTAACTATGGCTACACCTTC. The chain links TRBV28 to TRBJ1-2; D ambiguous. CDR1 MDHEN and CDR2 SYDVKM come from the germline V gene. The V end was cut by 3 bases, the J end by 0 bases, with 17 bases between. CDR3 length: 17 amino acids.

This clone was seen only a few times. This chain connects TRBV4-1 to TRBJ2-7; maybe TRBD2 (6 bases). The CDR3 sequence is 15 residues long. V dropped 6 bases and J dropped 6 bases, with 21 bases sitting between them. The germline V gene encodes CDR1 MGHRA and CDR2 YSYEKL. The CDR3 spells CASRRSGRGLGEQYF. The CDR3 nucleotides read TGCGCCAGCAGGCGGTCGGGGCGGGGACTGGGCGAGCAGTACTTC.

About this clone itself: Other nucleotide sequences from this sample produce the same CDR3. CDR3 region: CASSLDRGNTDTQYF. The DNA for the CDR3 is TGTGCCAGCAGCTTGGACAGGGGGAATACAGATACGCAGTATTTT. The chain employs TRBV5-4 and TRBJ2-3; 8 bases fit TRBD1. The germline CDR1 and CDR2 sequences are SGHNT and YYREEE (reference sequence). The CDR3 consists of 15 residues. After removal of 0 bases from V and 3 bases from J, the junction contained 3 bases not matched to a gene.

The chain recombines TRBV4-1 with TRBJ2-7, with D maybe TRBD2 (5 bases). With 0 bases removed from V and 0 bases from J, the gap between germline ends came to 15 bases. The CDR3 runs to 17 residues. Germline lookup yields CDR1 MGHRA and CDR2 YSYEKL. The CDR3 DNA is TGCGCCAGCAGCCAAGATTCAAGCGGATACCTCTCCTACGAGCAGTACTTC. It yields the protein CASSQDSSGYLSYEQYF.

The chain uses TRBV3-1 (or the pseudogene TRBV3-2) and TRBJ2-1, with TRBD2 matching over 11 bases. The CDR3 is 16 residues long. The germline V gene has CDR1 LGHDT and CDR2 YNNKEL (reference sequence). After removal of 3 bases from V and 7 bases from J, the junction contained 8 bases not matched to a gene. CDR3 region: CASSQRLAGFYNEQFF. The CDR3 DNA sequence: TGTGCCAGCAGCCAGAGACTAGCGGGATTCTATAATGAGCAGTTCTTC.